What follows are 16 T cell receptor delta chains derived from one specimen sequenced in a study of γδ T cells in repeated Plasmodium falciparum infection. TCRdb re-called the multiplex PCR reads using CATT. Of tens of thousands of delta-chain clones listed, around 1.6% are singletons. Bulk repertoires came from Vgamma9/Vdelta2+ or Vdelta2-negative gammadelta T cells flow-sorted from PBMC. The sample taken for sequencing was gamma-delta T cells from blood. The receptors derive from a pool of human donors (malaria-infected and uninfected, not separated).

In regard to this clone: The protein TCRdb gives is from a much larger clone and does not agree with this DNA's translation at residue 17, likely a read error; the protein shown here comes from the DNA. CDR3 residues: CALGETLGLPSVLGDTCTDKLIF. The CDR3 DNA reads TGTGCTCTTGGGGAAACTTTAGGTCTTCCCTCGGTACTGGGGGATACTTGCACCGATAAACTCATCTTT. The chain is built from TRDV1 and TRDJ1; 12 bases fit TRDD3. CDR3 size: 23 residues. CDR1 and CDR2 from the germline V gene are TSWWSYY and QGS. Trimming removed 2 bases from V and 1 base from J; junction bases left unmatched: 23.

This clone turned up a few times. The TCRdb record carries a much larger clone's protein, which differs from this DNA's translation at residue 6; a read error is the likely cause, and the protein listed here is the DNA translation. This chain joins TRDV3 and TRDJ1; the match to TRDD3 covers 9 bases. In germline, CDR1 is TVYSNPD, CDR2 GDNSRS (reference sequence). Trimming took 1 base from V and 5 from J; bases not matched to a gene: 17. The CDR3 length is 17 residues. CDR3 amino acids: CAFIPQHWGSEEDKLIF. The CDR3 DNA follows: TGTGCCTTTATACCCCAACACTGGGGGAGCGAAGAGGATAAACTCATCTTT.

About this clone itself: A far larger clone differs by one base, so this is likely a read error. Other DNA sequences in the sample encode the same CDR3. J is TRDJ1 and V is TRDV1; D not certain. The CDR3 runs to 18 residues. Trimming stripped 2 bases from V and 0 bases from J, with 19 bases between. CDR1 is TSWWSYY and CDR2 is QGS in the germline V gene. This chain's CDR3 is CALGEALGVERHTDKLIF. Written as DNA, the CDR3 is TGTGCTCTTGGGGAAGCCCTAGGGGTGGAGAGGCACACCGATAAACTCATCTTT.

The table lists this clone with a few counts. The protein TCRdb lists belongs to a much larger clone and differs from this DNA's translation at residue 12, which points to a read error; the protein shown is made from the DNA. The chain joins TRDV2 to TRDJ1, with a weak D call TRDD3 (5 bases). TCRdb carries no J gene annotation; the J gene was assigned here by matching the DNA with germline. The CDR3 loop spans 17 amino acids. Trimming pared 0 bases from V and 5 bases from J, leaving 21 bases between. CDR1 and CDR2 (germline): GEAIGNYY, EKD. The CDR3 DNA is TGTGCCTGTGACACCGTGGAGAGGCTGGGCCCAACGGATAAACTCATCTTT. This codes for CACDTVERLGPTDKLIF.

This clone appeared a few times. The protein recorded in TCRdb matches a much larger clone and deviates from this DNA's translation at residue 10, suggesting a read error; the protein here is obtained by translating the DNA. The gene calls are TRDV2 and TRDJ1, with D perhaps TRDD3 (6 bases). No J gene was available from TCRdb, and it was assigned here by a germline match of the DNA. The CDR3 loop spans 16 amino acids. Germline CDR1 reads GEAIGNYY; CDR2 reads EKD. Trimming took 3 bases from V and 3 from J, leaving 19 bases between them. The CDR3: CACDVLGFDGADKLIF. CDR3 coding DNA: TGTGCCTGTGACGTCCTGGGGTTTGATGGTGCCGATAAACTCATCTTT.

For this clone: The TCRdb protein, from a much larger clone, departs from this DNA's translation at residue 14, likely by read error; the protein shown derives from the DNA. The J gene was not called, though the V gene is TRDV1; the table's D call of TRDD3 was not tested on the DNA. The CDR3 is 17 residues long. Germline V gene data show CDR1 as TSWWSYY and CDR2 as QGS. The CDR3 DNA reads TGTGCTCTTGGGGAGCCTCCTGGGGGATTGGGACCAGCTGAACCCATCTTT. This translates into CALGEPPGGLGPAEPIF.

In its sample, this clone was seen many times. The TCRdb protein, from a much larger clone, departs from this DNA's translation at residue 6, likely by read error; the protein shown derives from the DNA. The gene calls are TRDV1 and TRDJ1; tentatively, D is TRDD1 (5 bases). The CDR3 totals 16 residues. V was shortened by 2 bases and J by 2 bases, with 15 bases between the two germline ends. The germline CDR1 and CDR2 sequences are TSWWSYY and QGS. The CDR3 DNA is TGTGCTCTTGGGGAAGGAGAAATCTCTCTTACCGATAAACTCATCTTT. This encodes CALGEGEISLTDKLIF.

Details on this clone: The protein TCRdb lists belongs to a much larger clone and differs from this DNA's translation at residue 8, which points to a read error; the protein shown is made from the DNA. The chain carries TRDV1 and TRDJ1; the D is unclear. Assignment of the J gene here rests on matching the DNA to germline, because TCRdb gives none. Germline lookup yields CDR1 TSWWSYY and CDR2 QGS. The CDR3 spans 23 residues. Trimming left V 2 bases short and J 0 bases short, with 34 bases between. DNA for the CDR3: TGTGCTCTTGGGGAAGACCCGCCCCCTCTCTATAAGTCATTCTCCCCGTACACCGATAAACTCATCTTT. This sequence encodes CALGEDPPPLYKSFSPYTDKLIF.

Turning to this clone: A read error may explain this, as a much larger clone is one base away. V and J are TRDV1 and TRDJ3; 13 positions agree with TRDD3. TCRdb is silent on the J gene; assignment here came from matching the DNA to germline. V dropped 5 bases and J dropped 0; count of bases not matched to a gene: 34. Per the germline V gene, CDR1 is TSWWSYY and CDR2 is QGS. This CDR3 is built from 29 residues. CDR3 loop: CALGPQTAGPLPTVLGDTIRSWDTRQMFF. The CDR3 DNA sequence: TGTGCTCTTGGGCCACAGACCGCCGGCCCTCTTCCCACCGTACTGGGGGATACGATTCGCTCCTGGGACACCCGACAGATGTTTTTC.

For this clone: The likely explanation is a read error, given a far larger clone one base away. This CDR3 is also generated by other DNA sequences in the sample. The CDR3 sequence is CALCCPHTGGSNHKLIF. The CDR3 bases are TGTGCTCTATGCTGCCCCCATACCGGGGGATCCAACCATAAACTCATCTTT. J is TRDJ1 and V is TRDV1; the match to TRDD3 covers 7 bases. Here the J gene was assigned by germline matching of the DNA, as TCRdb has none. This CDR3 has 17 amino acids. V lost 9 bases, J lost 6 bases, and 22 bases stayed unmatched. Germline CDR1 reads TSWWSYY; CDR2 reads QGS.

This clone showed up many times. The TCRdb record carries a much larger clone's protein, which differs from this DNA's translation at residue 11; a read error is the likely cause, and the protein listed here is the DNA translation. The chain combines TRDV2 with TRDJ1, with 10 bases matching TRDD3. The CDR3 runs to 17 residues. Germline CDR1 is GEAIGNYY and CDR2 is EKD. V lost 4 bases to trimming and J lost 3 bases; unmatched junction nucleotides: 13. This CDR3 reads CACDRYWGIYGADKLIF. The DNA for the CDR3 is TGTGCCTGTGATCGGTACTGGGGGATCTATGGTGCCGATAAACTCATCTTT.

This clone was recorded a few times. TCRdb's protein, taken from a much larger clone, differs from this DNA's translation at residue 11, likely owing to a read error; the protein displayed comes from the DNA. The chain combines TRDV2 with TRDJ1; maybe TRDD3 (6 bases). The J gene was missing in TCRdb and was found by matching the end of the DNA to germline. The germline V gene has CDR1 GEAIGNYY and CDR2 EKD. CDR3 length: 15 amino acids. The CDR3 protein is CACDPASLGTGKLIF. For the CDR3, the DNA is TGTGCCTGTGATCCTGCGTCACTGGGTACCGGTAAACTCATCTTT.

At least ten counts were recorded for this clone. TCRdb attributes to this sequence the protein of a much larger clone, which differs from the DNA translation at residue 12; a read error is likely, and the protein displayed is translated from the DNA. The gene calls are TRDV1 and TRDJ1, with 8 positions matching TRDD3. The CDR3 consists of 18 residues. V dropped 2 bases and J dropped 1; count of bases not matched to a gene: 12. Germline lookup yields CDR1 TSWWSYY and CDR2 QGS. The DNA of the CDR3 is TGTGCTCTTGGGGAAACAAAGGGATACGTTCTTGTCACCGATAAACTCATCTTT. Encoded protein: CALGETKGYVLVTDKLIF.

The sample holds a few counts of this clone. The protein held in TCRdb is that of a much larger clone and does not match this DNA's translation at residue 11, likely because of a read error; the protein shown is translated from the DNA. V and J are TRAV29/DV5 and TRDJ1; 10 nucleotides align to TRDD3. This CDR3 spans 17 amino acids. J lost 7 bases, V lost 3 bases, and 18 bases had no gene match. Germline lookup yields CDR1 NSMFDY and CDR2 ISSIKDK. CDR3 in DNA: TGTGCAGCAACGCTTCGTATAGGGGGATACGAGCGGTTTAAACTCATCTTT. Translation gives CAATLRIGGYERFKLIF. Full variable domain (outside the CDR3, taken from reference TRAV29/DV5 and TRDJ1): DQQVKQNSPSLSVQEGRISILNCDYTNSMFDYFLWYKKYPAEGPTFLISISSIKDKNEDGRFTVFLNKSAKHLSLHIVPSQPGDSAVYFCAATLRIGGYERFKLIFGKGTRVTVEP.

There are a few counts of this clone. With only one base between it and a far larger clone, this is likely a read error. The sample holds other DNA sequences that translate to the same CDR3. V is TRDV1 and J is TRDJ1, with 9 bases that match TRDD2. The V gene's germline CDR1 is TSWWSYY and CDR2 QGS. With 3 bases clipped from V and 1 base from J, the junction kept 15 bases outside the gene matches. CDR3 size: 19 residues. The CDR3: CALGERPSYIGGPTDKLIF. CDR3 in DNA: TGTGCTCTTGGGGAGCGGCCTTCCTACATTGGGGGCCCCACCGATAAACTCATCTTT.

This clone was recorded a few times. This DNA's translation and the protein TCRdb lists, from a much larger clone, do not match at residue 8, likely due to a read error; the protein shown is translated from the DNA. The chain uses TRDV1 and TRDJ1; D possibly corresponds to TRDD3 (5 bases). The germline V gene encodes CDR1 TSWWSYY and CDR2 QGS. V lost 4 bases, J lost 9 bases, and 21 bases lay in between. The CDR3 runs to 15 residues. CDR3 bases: TGTGCTCTTGGGGTCTTGGGGCACCTGTGGGGACAACTCATCTTT. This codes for CALGVLGHLWGQLIF.